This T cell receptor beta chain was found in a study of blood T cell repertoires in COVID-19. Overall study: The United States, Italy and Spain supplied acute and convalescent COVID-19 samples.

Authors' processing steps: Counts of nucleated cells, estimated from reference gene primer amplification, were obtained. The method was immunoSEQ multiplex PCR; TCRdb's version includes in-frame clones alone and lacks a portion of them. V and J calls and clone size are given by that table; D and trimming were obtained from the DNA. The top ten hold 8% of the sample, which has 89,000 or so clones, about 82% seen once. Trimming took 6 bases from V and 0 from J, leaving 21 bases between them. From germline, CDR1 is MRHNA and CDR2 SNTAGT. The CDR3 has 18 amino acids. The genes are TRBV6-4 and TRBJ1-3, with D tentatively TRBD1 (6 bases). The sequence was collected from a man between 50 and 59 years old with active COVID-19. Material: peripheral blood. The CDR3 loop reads CASRERQVFLSSGNTIYF. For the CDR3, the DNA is TGTGCCAGCAGGGAAAGACAGGTTTTTCTAAGCTCTGGAAACACCATATATTTT.